The sequence of this T cell receptor beta chain was determined in a study of CD8+ T cells in alopecia areata. Following extraction, RNA underwent reverse transcription to cDNA, which served as the sequencing template. Sequenced by immunoSEQ multiplex PCR; TCRdb stores in-frame clones only, minus some. The sample shows approximately 210,000 clones, around 64% of them seen only once. Treatment here: oral pan-JAK inhibitor, 5-10 mg twice daily. After removal of 4 bases from V and 3 bases from J, the junction contained 6 bases not matched to a gene. CDR1 and CDR2 from the germline V gene are SGHNT and YENEEA. CDR3 length equals 15 residues.

This clonotype was obtained from a human donor with alopecia areata. The sample was CD4+ T cells sorted from blood, taken between weeks 49 and 50, from a patient treated with tofacitinib. This chain links TRBV11-3 with TRBJ2-3, with 8 bases that match TRBD1. CDR3 in amino acids: CASSSRTGKTDTQYF. The CDR3 nucleotides read TGTGCCAGCAGCTCTCGGACAGGGAAGACAGATACGCAGTATTTT.